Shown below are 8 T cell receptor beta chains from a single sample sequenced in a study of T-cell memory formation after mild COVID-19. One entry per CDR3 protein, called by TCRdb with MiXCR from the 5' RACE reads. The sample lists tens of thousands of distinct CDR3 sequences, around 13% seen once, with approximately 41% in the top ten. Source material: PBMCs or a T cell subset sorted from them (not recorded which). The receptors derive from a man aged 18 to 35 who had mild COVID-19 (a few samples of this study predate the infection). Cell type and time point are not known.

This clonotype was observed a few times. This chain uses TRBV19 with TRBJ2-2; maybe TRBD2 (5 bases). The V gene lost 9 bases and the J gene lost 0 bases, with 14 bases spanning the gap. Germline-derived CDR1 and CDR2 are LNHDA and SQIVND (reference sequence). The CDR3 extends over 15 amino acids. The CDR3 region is CASLPAGANTGELFF. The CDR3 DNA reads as TGTGCCAGCCTCCCGGCGGGCGCGAACACCGGGGAGCTGTTTTTT.

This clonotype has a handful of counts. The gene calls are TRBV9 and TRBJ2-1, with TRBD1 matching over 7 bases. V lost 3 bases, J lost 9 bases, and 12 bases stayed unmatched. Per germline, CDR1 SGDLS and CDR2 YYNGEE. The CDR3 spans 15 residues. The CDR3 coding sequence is TGTGCCAGCAGCGCAAACAACAGGGGATGGGGTGAGCAGTTCTTC. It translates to CASSANNRGWGEQFF.

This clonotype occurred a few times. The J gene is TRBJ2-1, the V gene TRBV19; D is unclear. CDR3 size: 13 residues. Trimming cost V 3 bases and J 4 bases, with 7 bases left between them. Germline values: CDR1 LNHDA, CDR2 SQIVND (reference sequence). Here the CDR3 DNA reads TGTGCCAGTAGTATGACTGGGTACAATGAGCAGTTCTTC. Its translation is CASSMTGYNEQFF. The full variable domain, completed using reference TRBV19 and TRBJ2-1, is DGGITQSPKYLFRKEGQNVTLSCEQNLNHDAMYWYRQDPGQGLRLIYYSQIVNDFQKGDIAEGYSVSREKKESFPLTVTSAQKNPTAFYLCASSMTGYNEQFFGPGTRLTVL.

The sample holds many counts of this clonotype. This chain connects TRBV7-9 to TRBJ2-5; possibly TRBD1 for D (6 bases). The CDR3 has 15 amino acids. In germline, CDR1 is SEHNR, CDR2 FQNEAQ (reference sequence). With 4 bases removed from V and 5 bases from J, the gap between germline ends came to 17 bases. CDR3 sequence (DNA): TGTGCCAGCAGCTCGCCCAGAGGGGGTGGCGAGACCCAGTACTTC. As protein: CASSSPRGGGETQYF.

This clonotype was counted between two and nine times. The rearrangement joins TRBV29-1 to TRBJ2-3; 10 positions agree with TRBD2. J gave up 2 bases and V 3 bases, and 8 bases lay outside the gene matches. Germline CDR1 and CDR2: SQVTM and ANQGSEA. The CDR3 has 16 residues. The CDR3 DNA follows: TGCAGCGTTGAGGGTCACCTAGCGGGAGTCACAGATACGCAGTATTTT. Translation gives CSVEGHLAGVTDTQYF.

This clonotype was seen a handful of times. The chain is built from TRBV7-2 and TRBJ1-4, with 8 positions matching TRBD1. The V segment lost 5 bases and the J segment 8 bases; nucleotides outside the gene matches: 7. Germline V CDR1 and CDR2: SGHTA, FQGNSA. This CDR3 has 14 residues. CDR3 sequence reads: CASSRTGQAEKLFF. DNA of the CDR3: TGTGCCAGCAGCCGAACGGGACAGGCCGAAAAACTGTTTTTT.

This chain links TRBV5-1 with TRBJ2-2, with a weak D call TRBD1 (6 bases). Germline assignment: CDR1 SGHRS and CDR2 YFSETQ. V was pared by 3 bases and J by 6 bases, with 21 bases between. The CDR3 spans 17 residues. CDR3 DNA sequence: TGCGCCAGCAGCTCTCCTAACAGGGTTGGGTTCTCCGGGGAGCTGTTTTTT. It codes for CASSSPNRVGFSGELFF.

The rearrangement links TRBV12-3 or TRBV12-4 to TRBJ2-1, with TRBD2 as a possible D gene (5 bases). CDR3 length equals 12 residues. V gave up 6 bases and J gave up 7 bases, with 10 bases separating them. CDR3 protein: CASSLAPNEQFF. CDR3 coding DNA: TGTGCCAGCAGCCTAGCCCCGAATGAGCAGTTCTTC.